This T cell receptor beta chain was observed in a study of spatial heterogeneity in lung cancer. Every TCR cDNA molecule carried a tag that served as a unique molecular identifier. TCRdb itself ran the 5' RACE reads through MiXCR, one entry per CDR3 protein. Among 10,000 or so distinct CDR3 sequences listed, 12% were seen once. On this clonotype: The antigen remains unidentified. A library prepared for alpha chains yielded this beta chain as an off-target read; its size is of little meaning.

Germline CDR1 is SGDLS and CDR2 is YYNGEE. Trimming removed 0 bases from V and 7 bases from J, with 31 bases in between. The CDR3 runs 20 residues. Time point described: sample taken at primary tumor resection. The study sequenced unsorted whole RNA from tumor, nontumor lung or frozen PBMC. Study outcomes and limitations: Within tumors, counts of expanded alpha and beta TCRs tracked tumor mutation counts.

The TCR comes from a male donor with early-stage non-small cell lung cancer. The V call is TRBV9, the J call TRBJ2-5, with D possibly matching TRBD2 (7 bases). The source material was lung tumor tissue, sampled at surgery. Written as DNA, the CDR3 is TGTGCCAGCAGCGTAGTCTATAGGGGGAGGTCTAGTGGGAGGGTCGGGACCCAGTACTTC. Its translation: CASSVVYRGRSSGRVGTQYF.